The rows below give T cell receptor beta chains drawn from one sample of a study of blood T cell repertoires in COVID-19. Sequenced by immunoSEQ multiplex PCR; TCRdb stores in-frame clones only, minus some. The profile shows around 190,000 clones, around 80% of them singletons. The sample was peripheral blood. The receptors derive from a man between 65 and 79 years old with active or convalescent COVID-19. Both conserved end residues are part of each CDR3. The D gene is left open where the match is weak. Only some rows state a clone size, as once, few, many or a class for expanded clones.

clone_size	v_call	j_call	d_call	cdr3_nt	cdr3_aa
-	TRBV7-2	TRBJ1-1	TRBD1	TGTGCCAGCAGCTTAGCATTTGACAGGGGAGAAGCTTTCTTT	CASSLAFDRGEAFF
-	TRBV5-1	TRBJ1-4	-	TGCGCCAGCAGCCCCGGGTCTGCAACTAATGAAAAACTGTTTTTT	CASSPGSATNEKLFF
-	TRBV4-1	TRBJ1-2	TRBD1	TGCGCCAGCAGCCAAGATTGGCAGGGGGTTGGGGGCTACACCTTC	CASSQDWQGVGGYTF
-	TRBV27	TRBJ1-1	TRBD1	TGTGCCAGCAGTAAATGGGACAGCAACACTGAAGCTTTCTTT	CASSKWDSNTEAFF
few	TRBV10-3	TRBJ1-5	TRBD1	TGTGCCATCAGCGCAACTGACAGGGGGGGCTCATGGCAGCCCCAGCATTTT	CAISATDRGGSWQPQHF
once	TRBV5-8	TRBJ1-1	-	TGTGCCAGCAGCCGTACTGAGGACACTGAAGCTTTCTTT	CASSRTEDTEAFF
-	TRBV6-5	TRBJ2-7	TRBD1	TGTGCCAGCGGTTCCGGGACAGTTTCCTACGAGCAGTACTTC	CASGSGTVSYEQYF
-	TRBV12-5	TRBJ2-7	-	TGTGCTAGTGGAACCCTACAGGCCCCCCGGGAGCAGTACTTC	CASGTLQAPREQYF
-	TRBV7-8	TRBJ2-7	TRBD2	TGTGCCAGCAGCCAACCGGGACTAGGGTACGAGCAGTACTTC	CASSQPGLGYEQYF
-	TRBV18	TRBJ2-3	TRBD2	TGTGCCAGCTCACCACCTTTAGCGGGAGAGGATGGTACGCAGTATTTT	CASSPPLAGEDGTQYF
-	TRBV5-8	TRBJ2-5	-	TGTGCCAGCAGCTTGGGGTATAGCGCCGGAGAAGAGACCCAGTACTTC	CASSLGYSAGEETQYF
few	TRBV30	TRBJ2-1	TRBD1	TGTGCCTGGAGTGTACAGGGGAAAAAGCAGTTCTTC	CAWSVQGKKQFF
-	TRBV4-2	TRBJ1-4	TRBD1	TGTGCCAGCAGCCAAGCACAGGGGGTGGGTGAAAAACTGTTTTTT	CASSQAQGVGEKLFF
-	TRBV3-1/TRBV3-2	TRBJ2-7	-	TGTGCCAGCAGCCAAAGGGGGGGGGTGGCCGCCGAGCAGTACTTC	CASSQRGGVAAEQYF
few	TRBV5-1	TRBJ2-3	TRBD1	TGCGCCAGCAGCCCGGGACAGACGACAGATACGCAGTATTTT	CASSPGQTTDTQYF
-	TRBV24-1	TRBJ2-3	TRBD2	TGTGCCACCAGTGATTCGGCGGGGGGACGCACAGATACGCAGTATTTT	CATSDSAGGRTDTQYF
-	TRBV29-1	TRBJ1-4	-	TGCAGCGTCACAACTAATGAAAAACTGTTTTTT	CSVTTNEKLFF
-	TRBV11-2	TRBJ1-6	-	TGTGCCAGCAGCCCCCGGGGATCTGGTAATTCACCCCTCCACTTT	CASSPRGSGNSPLHF
-	TRBV5-1	TRBJ1-1	TRBD1	TGCGCCAGCAGCTCCTCCCAGGGGGGCTGGGTGAACACTGAAGCTTTCTTT	CASSSSQGGWVNTEAFF
few	TRBV24-1	TRBJ2-3	TRBD1	TGTGCCACCGAGGGGGCAGGGGCAGATACGCAGTATTTT	CATEGAGADTQYF
-	TRBV15	TRBJ1-4	-	TGTGCCACCAGCAGGGAGGGAAGGGGCGCAGCTAATGAAAAACTGTTTTTT	CATSREGRGAANEKLFF
-	TRBV11-2	TRBJ1-3	-	TGTGCCAGCAGCTTAGGAAGAGCGACAGCCGGAAACACCATATATTTT	CASSLGRATAGNTIYF
-	TRBV7-9	TRBJ2-3	TRBD2	TGTGCCAGCAGCCGTTCCGGGGGGGCTAGCACAGATACGCAGTATTTT	CASSRSGGASTDTQYF
-	TRBV7-2	TRBJ1-1	-	TGTGCCAGCAGCTTAGTTTTAGGGGCCTCGAACACTGAAGCTTTCTTT	CASSLVLGASNTEAFF
once	TRBV7-6	TRBJ2-1	TRBD2	TGTGCCAGCAGCCTTCAAGCGGGAGGGCCGAGGTACAATGAGCAGTTCTTC	CASSLQAGGPRYNEQFF
-	TRBV6-1	TRBJ1-2	TRBD1	TGTGCCAGCAGTGGATCTTTGGGACAGGGAATGGGTGGCTACACCTTC	CASSGSLGQGMGGYTF
-	TRBV3-1/TRBV3-2	TRBJ2-5	TRBD1	TGTGCCAGCAGCCCCGTTACAGGGGAGCAAGAGACCCAGTACTTC	CASSPVTGEQETQYF
once	TRBV7-2	TRBJ1-1	-	TGTGCCAGCAGCCCGACACGGCAGGGCGGAAAAGCTTTCTTT	CASSPTRQGGKAFF
few	TRBV5-1	TRBJ2-1	TRBD2	TGCGCCAGCTGTTCTCGAGCGGGGTACAATGAGCAGTTCTTC	CASCSRAGYNEQFF
-	TRBV18	TRBJ2-7	TRBD2	TGTGCCAGCTCACTTCTCGGGAGGGGTACATCCTACGAGCAGTACTTC	CASSLLGRGTSYEQYF
-	TRBV9	TRBJ1-2	-	TGTGCCAGCAGCGTAGCTCAGGGCTTAAACTATGGCTACACCTTC	CASSVAQGLNYGYTF
-	TRBV6-5	TRBJ1-2	-	TGTGCCAGCAGGCCCCCCTACGGAGATGGCTACACCTTC	CASRPPYGDGYTF
-	TRBV5-8	TRBJ2-1	-	TGTGCCAGCAGCTTGGCCGGGACTGCCAGGATCAATGAGCAGTTCTTC	CASSLAGTARINEQFF
-	TRBV30	TRBJ1-1	-	TGTGCCTGGAGTCGAAACAGGGACACTGAAGCTTTCTTT	CAWSRNRDTEAFF
-	TRBV5-1	TRBJ2-1	TRBD2	TGCGCCAGCAGCTTGGCAGCGGGGATATACAATGAGCAGTTCTTC	CASSLAAGIYNEQFF
-	TRBV18	TRBJ2-2	-	TGTGCCAGCTCACCTCCAGGGTACGACACCGGGGAGCTGTTTTTT	CASSPPGYDTGELFF
-	TRBV7-2	TRBJ1-5	TRBD1	TGTGCCAGCAGCTTATGGCAGGGACAGGGTCAGCCCCAGCATTTT	CASSLWQGQGQPQHF
-	TRBV30	TRBJ2-2	-	TGTGCCTGGAGTTTTCTAGCCGGGGAGCTGTTTTTT	CAWSFLAGELFF
once	TRBV6-2/TRBV6-3	TRBJ1-5	TRBD1	TGTGCCAGCAGCCCGGCCGGGACAGGGAGGCAGCCCCAGCATTTT	CASSPAGTGRQPQHF
-	TRBV5-1	TRBJ1-1	-	TGCGCCAGCAGCTTTCCAGGGGTGAACACTGAAGCTTTCTTT	CASSFPGVNTEAFF
few	TRBV30	TRBJ2-2	-	TGTGCCTGGAGTGTATACTCAACGATCCGTGAAGGCGGCACCGGGGAGCTGTTTTTT	CAWSVYSTIREGGTGELFF
-	TRBV20-1	TRBJ2-3	-	TGCAGTGCTAGTGGGGCTACTAGCACAGATACGCAGTATTTT	CSASGATSTDTQYF
-	TRBV29-1	TRBJ2-1	TRBD1	TGCAGCGTGACGGGACAGGAGTCCTACAATGAGCAGTTCTTC	CSVTGQESYNEQFF
-	TRBV12-3/TRBV12-4	TRBJ1-4	-	TGTGCCAGCAGTTTAGGGGGGCAGGAAAAACTGTTTTTT	CASSLGGQEKLFF
-	TRBV10-1	TRBJ1-2	-	TGCGCCGTCCGGGACTGGAACTATGGCTACACCTTC	CAVRDWNYGYTF
few	TRBV30	TRBJ2-1	-	TGTGCCTGGAGTAAAGCGATGTCACATGAGCAGTTCTTC	CAWSKAMSHEQFF
-	TRBV3-1/TRBV3-2	TRBJ1-5	-	TGTGCCAGCAGCCTCCGGGGGGTTAGCAATCAGCCCCAGCATTTT	CASSLRGVSNQPQHF